This T cell receptor beta chain was found in a study of identifying expanded T cells in peripheral blood. The table lists this clone with a few counts. J lost 5 bases, V lost 2 bases, and 0 bases had no gene match. This CDR3 contains 12 residues. Germline V gives CDR1 SQVTM, CDR2 ANQGSEA. Profiling relied on immunoSEQ multiplex PCR, and the TCRdb table lists in-frame clones only, not all of them. The repertoire holds just over 90,000 clones, with more than 70% as singletons. Material for sequencing was blood. The chain employs TRBV29-1 and TRBJ2-1, with 7 bases fitting TRBD1. The sequence was obtained from a person aged 18 to 75 in good health. CDR3 protein: CSVEQGDNEQFF. The DNA of the CDR3 is TGCAGCGTTGAACAGGGGGACAATGAGCAGTTCTTC.